One T cell receptor (beta chain) is described in this entry. Its antigen remains unidentified. The data derive from a study of identical twins. TCRdb fed the 5' RACE reads into MiXCR, producing one record per CDR3 protein. Counted here are a few hundred thousand distinct CDR3 sequences, about 9% occurring once; the ten biggest clones make up 2.5% to 3.5%. Overall study findings and caveats: Insertion counts were lower in abundant cord blood beta clonotypes, a trend that memory repertoires did not show.

A further study also used this sample, focusing on yellow fever vaccine responses in identical twins. As reported in that work: Twins reportedly showed a vaccine T cell response that seemed partly convergent and partly personalized.

The clonotype comes from a woman between 18 and 29 years old in good health. The source material was CD8+ T cells sorted from blood.

This CDR3 is CASSLESASGELFF. The CDR3 DNA reads as TGTGCCAGCAGCTTAGAGTCTGCTTCCGGGGAGCTGTTTTTT. V usage is TRBV7-8 and J usage is TRBJ2-2, with D uncertain. Per the germline V gene, CDR1 is SGHVS and CDR2 is FQNEAQ. There are 14 residues in the CDR3. V lost 1 base to trimming and J lost 6 bases, with 9 bases between them.